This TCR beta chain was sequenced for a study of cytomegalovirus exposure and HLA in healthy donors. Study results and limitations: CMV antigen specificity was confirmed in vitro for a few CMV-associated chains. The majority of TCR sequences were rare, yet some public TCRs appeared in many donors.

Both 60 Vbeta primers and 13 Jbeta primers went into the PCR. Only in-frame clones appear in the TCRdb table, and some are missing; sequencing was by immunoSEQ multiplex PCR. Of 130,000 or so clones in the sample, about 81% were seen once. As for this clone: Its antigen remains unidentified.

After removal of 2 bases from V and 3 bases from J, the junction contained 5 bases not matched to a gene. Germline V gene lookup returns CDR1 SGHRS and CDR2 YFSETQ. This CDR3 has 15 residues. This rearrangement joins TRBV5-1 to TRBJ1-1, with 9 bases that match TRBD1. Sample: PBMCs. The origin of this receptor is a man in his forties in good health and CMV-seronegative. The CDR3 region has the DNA TGCGCCAGCAGCTTTACAGGGGGCGAGGACACTGAAGCTTTCTTT. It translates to CASSFTGGEDTEAFF.